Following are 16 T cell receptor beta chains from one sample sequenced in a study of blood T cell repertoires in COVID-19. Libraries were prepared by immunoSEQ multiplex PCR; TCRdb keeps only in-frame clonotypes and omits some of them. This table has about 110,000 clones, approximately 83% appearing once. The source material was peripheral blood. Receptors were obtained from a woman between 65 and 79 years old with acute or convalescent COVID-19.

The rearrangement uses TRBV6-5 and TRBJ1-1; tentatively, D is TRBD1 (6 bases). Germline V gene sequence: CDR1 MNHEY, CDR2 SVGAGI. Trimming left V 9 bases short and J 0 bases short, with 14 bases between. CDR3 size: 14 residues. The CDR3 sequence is CASRAQGMNTEAFF. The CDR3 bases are TGTGCCAGTCGAGCCCAGGGGATGAACACTGAAGCTTTCTTT.

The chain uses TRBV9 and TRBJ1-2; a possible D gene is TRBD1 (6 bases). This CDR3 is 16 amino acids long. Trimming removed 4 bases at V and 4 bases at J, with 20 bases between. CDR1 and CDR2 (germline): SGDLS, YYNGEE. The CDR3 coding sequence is TGTGCCAGCAGCCCCTCCCCCAAGGGGGATCCCTATGGCTACACCTTC. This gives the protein CASSPSPKGDPYGYTF.

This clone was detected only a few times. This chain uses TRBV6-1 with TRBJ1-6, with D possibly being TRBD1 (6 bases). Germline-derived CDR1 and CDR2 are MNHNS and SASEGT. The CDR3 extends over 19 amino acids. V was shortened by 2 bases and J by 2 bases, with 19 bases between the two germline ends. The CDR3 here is CASSERGGRGSTYNSPLHF. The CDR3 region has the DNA TGTGCCAGCAGTGAAAGGGGGGGCAGGGGATCCACCTATAATTCACCCCTCCACTTT.

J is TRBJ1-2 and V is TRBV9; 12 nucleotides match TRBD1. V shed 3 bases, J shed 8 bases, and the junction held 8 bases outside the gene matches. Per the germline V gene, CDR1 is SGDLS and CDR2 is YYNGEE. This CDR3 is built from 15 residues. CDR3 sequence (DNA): TGTGCCAGCAGCGCCCGTTTGGGACAGGGGGCGGGCTACACCTTC. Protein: CASSARLGQGAGYTF.

The CDR3 region has the DNA TGTGCCATCAGCCCGGACAGAGCTAACTATGGCTACACCTTC. Its translation is CAISPDRANYGYTF. The genes are TRBV10-3 and TRBJ1-2; possibly TRBD1 for D (6 bases). The CDR3 is 14 amino acids. V shed 6 bases and J shed 0 bases, with 11 bases lying between them. Germline-derived CDR1 and CDR2 are ENHRY and SYGVKD.

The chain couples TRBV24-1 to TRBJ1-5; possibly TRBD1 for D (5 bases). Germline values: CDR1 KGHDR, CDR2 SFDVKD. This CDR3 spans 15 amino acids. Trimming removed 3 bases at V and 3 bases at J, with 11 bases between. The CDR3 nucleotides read TGTGCCACCAGTGATGTGACAGAGAACAATCAGCCCCAGCATTTT. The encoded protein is CATSDVTENNQPQHF.

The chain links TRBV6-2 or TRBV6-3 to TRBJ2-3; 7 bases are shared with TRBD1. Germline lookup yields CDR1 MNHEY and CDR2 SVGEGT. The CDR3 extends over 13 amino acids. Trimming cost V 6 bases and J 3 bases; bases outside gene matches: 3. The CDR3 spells CASSSDRTDTQYF. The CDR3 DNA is TGTGCCAGCAGCTCGGACAGGACAGATACGCAGTATTTT.

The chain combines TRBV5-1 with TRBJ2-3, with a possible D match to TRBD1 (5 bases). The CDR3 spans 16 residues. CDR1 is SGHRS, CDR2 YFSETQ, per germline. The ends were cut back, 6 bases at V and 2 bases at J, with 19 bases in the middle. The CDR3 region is CASTPGQGFLTDTQYF. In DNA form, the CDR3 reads TGCGCCAGCACACCCGGGCAGGGCTTCCTCACAGATACGCAGTATTTT.

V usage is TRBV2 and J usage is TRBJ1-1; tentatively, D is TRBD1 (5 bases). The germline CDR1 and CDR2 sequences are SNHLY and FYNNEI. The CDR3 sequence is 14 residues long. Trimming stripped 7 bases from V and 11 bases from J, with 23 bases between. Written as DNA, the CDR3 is TGTGCCAGCACCGAAAAGAGGGAGGTTCAGGGCGCTTTCTTT. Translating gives CASTEKREVQGAFF.

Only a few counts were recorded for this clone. The CDR3, as DNA: TGCGCCAGCAGCTTGGCCCCGGTTAGCGGGGGGGGTCAAGAGACCCAGTACTTC. Translating it yields CASSLAPVSGGGQETQYF. This chain links TRBV5-1 with TRBJ2-5; 11 bases line up with TRBD2. The J segment lost 2 bases and the V segment lost 0 bases, leaving 9 bases of the junction unmatched. The CDR3 has 18 residues. Germline CDR1 SGHRS, CDR2 YFSETQ. Full variable domain (outside the CDR3, taken from reference TRBV5-1 and TRBJ2-5): KAGVTQTPRYLIKTRGQQVTLSCSPISGHRSVSWYQQTPGQGLQFLFEYFSETQRNKGNFPGRFSGRQFSNSRSEMNVSTLELGDSALYLCASSLAPVSGGGQETQYFGPGTRLLVL.

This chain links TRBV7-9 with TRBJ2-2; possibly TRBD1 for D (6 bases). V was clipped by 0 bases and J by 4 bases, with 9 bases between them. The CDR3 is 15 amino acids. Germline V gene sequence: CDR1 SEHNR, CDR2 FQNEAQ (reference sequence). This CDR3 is CASSLAQGITGELFF. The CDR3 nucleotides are TGTGCCAGCAGCTTAGCACAGGGTATCACCGGGGAGCTGTTTTTT.

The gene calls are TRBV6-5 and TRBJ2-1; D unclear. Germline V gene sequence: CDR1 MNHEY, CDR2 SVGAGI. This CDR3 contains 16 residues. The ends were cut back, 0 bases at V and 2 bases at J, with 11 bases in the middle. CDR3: CASSYSRRTPYNEQFF. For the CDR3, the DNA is TGTGCCAGCAGTTACTCGCGTAGAACCCCCTACAATGAGCAGTTCTTC.

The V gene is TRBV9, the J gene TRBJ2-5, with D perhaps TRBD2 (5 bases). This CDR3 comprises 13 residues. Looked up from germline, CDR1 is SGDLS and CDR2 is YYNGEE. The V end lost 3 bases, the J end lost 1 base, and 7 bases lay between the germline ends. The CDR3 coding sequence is TGTGCCAGCAGCGCACTAGTCCAAGAGACCCAGTACTTC. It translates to CASSALVQETQYF.

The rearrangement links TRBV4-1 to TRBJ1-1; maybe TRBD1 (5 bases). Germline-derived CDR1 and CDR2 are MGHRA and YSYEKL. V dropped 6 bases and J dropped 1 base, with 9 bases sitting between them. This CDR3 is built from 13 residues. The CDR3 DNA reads TGCGCCAGCAGGTTCAGGGAGAACACTGAAGCTTTCTTT. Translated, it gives CASRFRENTEAFF.

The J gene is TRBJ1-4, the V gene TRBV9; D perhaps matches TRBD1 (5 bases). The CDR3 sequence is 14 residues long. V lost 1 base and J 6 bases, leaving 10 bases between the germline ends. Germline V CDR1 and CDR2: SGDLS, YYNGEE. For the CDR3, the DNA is TGTGCCAGCAGCGTACAGGGAACAGATGAAAAACTGTTTTTT. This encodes CASSVQGTDEKLFF.

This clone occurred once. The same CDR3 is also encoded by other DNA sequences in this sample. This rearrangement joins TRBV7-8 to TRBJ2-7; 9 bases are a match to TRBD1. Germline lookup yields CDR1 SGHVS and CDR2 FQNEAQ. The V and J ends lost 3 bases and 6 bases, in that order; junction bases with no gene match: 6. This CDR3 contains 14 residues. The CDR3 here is CASSLGQGGSEQYF. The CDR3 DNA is TGTGCCAGCAGCTTGGGACAGGGTGGGTCCGAGCAGTACTTC.